The 31 T cell receptor beta chains presented below share a single source sample, sequenced in a study of blood T cell repertoires in COVID-19. Measured with immunoSEQ multiplex PCR; TCRdb has only the in-frame clones, and not every one. The profile shows 200,000 to 250,000 clones, around 83% of them singletons. The sample was peripheral blood. These receptors were taken from a man between 35 and 55 years old with acute or convalescent COVID-19.

This CDR3 reads CASSDGQGETQYF. CDR3 DNA: TGTGCCAGCAGCGACGGACAGGGAGAGACCCAGTACTTC. The J gene is TRBJ2-5, the V gene TRBV9; 8 bases line up with TRBD1. V was pared by 3 bases and J by 4 bases, with 2 bases of the junction left unmatched. The CDR3 is made up of 13 amino acids. The germline gives CDR1 SGDLS, CDR2 YYNGEE.

CDR3 loop: CAIRGTGPGNTIYF. The DNA for the CDR3 is TGTGCCATCAGGGGGACAGGGCCTGGAAACACCATATATTTT. The V gene is TRBV10-3, the J gene TRBJ1-3, with 9 bases identical to TRBD1. With V trimmed by 6 bases and J by 2 bases, 2 bases remained unmatched. CDR3 length: 14 residues. Looked up from germline, CDR1 is ENHRY and CDR2 is SYGVKD.

The chain joins TRBV7-6 to TRBJ2-2; possibly TRBD1 for D (6 bases). The CDR3 is made up of 16 amino acids. Germline-derived CDR1 and CDR2 are SGHVS and FNYEAQ. Trimming cost V 0 bases and J 2 bases, with 10 bases left between them. This CDR3 reads CASSLAPGQNTGELFF. The CDR3 DNA reads as TGTGCCAGCAGCTTAGCGCCGGGACAAAACACCGGGGAGCTGTTTTTT. Using reference TRBV7-6 and TRBJ2-2 for the parts outside the CDR3, the full variable domain is GAGVSQSPRYKVTKRGQDVALRCDPISGHVSLYWYRQALGQGPEFLTYFNYEAQQDKSGLPNDRFSAERPEGSISTLTIQRTEQRDSAMYRCASSLAPGQNTGELFFGEGSRLTVL.

The chain joins TRBV3-1 (or the pseudogene TRBV3-2) to TRBJ1-2; D ambiguous. The germline V gene encodes CDR1 LGHDT and CDR2 YNNKEL (reference sequence). Trimming left V 6 bases short and J 7 bases short, with 9 bases between. This CDR3 contains 11 residues. CDR3 amino acids: CASRRPRGYTF. CDR3 coding DNA: TGTGCCAGCAGGCGCCCCCGTGGCTACACCTTC.

The J gene is TRBJ1-6, the V gene TRBV4-2; 7 bases align to TRBD1. V was clipped by 4 bases and J by 10 bases; unmatched bases: 16. From germline, CDR1 is LGHNA and CDR2 YNFKEQ. The CDR3 contains 17 residues. The CDR3 protein is CASSLDSSGQWESPLHF. The CDR3 DNA is TGTGCCAGCAGCCTAGATTCCTCGGGACAGTGGGAATCACCCCTCCACTTT.

This clone has more than one count but fewer than ten. This chain connects TRBV12-3 or TRBV12-4 to TRBJ1-2; 8 positions agree with TRBD1. V trimming: 7 bases; J trimming: 6 bases; junction bases outside the gene matches: 7. The CDR3 spans 13 residues. DNA for the CDR3: TGTGCCAGCACCCAGGGGGCAGGGCATGGCTACACCTTC. Its translation: CASTQGAGHGYTF.

This clone came up a few times. J is TRBJ2-1 and V is TRBV14; TRBD2 matches 14 bases. Unmatched junction bases numbered 7, after V lost 2 bases and J lost 10 bases. Germline CDR1 SGHDN, CDR2 FVKESK. The CDR3 contains 16 residues. The DNA of the CDR3 is TGTGCCAGCAGCCAACTGACTAGCGGGGGGGCACGGGAGCAGTTCTTC. It is translated as CASSQLTSGGAREQFF.

This chain uses TRBV19 with TRBJ1-5, with D possibly TRBD1 on 5 matching bases. V was cut by 2 bases and J by 2 bases, with 7 bases left in between. Germline CDR1 reads LNHDA; CDR2 reads SQIVND (reference sequence). The CDR3 consists of 14 residues. The CDR3: CASSIQGRNQPQHF. The CDR3 DNA reads as TGTGCCAGTAGTATACAGGGTCGCAATCAGCCCCAGCATTTT. Combining the CDR3 with reference TRBV19 and TRBJ1-5 gives the whole variable domain DGGITQSPKYLFRKEGQNVTLSCEQNLNHDAMYWYRQDPGQGLRLIYYSQIVNDFQKGDIAEGYSVSREKKESFPLTVTSAQKNPTAFYLCASSIQGRNQPQHFGDGTRLSIL.

This clone came up a few times. The V and J genes are TRBV10-3 and TRBJ1-6, with 7 nucleotides matching TRBD1. Germline trimming cut 3 bases from V and 5 bases from J; bases unmatched to any gene: 1. Germline V gene data show CDR1 as ENHRY and CDR2 as SYGVKD. This CDR3 region has 14 residues. The DNA of the CDR3 is TGTGCCATCAGTGACAGGGGGGATAATTCACCCCTCCACTTT. Its protein is CAISDRGDNSPLHF.

The chain carries TRBV7-6 and TRBJ1-6; D is possibly TRBD1 (6 bases). In germline, CDR1 is SGHVS, CDR2 FNYEAQ. V was cut by 5 bases and J by 10 bases, with 18 bases left in between. This CDR3 region has 15 residues. The chain's CDR3 is CASSKQGFSGSPLHF. The CDR3 bases are TGTGCCAGCAGCAAACAGGGTTTTTCAGGATCACCCCTCCACTTT.

The chain uses TRBV5-1 and TRBJ2-6, with 10 bases fitting TRBD1. Trimming cost V 3 bases and J 1 base; bases outside gene matches: 4. Germline CDR1 reads SGHRS; CDR2 reads YFSETQ. This CDR3 is built from 17 residues. The CDR3: CASSYRQGASGANVLTF. The DNA for the CDR3 is TGCGCCAGCAGCTACCGACAGGGGGCATCTGGGGCCAACGTCCTGACTTTC.

The gene calls are TRBV10-3 and TRBJ2-1; 9 positions match TRBD1. The trim removed 3 bases at V and 5 bases at J, leaving 5 bases unmatched. Germline lookup yields CDR1 ENHRY and CDR2 SYGVKD. The CDR3 consists of 15 residues. The CDR3, as DNA: TGTGCCATCAGTGAACGGACAGGGGCTAACAATGAGCAGTTCTTC. Amino acids: CAISERTGANNEQFF.

The CDR3 DNA reads TGTGCCAGCAGCCAGTCAACAGGGGGGAGCTATGGCTACACCTTC. It translates to CASSQSTGGSYGYTF. The rearrangement uses TRBV5-4 and TRBJ1-2; 8 positions match TRBD1. This CDR3 region has 15 residues. Germline V CDR1 and CDR2: SGHNT, YYREEE (reference sequence). With 4 bases clipped from V and 4 bases from J, the junction kept 9 bases outside the gene matches.

V usage is TRBV24-1 and J usage is TRBJ1-1; D gene unclear. Trimming shortened V by 0 bases and J by 1 base, and 14 bases separated the two germline ends. This CDR3 has 17 amino acids. Germline values: CDR1 KGHDR, CDR2 SFDVKD. The CDR3 nucleotides read TGTGCCACCAGTGATTTGCGCTACCCCCGGAGGAACACTGAAGCTTTCTTT. It specifies CATSDLRYPRRNTEAFF.

The chain has TRBV13 and TRBJ1-2; perhaps TRBD1 as D (5 bases). The V gene's germline CDR1 is PRHDT and CDR2 FYEKMQ (reference sequence). V was shortened by 5 bases and J by 2 bases, with 15 bases between the two germline ends. The CDR3 totals 15 residues. The CDR3 here is CASSKGGARNYGYTF. CDR3 nucleotide sequence: TGTGCCAGCAGCAAAGGTGGGGCGCGGAACTATGGCTACACCTTC.

The V gene is TRBV5-5, the J gene TRBJ1-6; the match to TRBD1 covers 8 bases. J lost 0 bases, V lost 0 bases, and 2 bases had no gene match. The germline CDR1 and CDR2 sequences are SGHKS and YYEKEE (reference sequence). The CDR3 has 17 residues. DNA of the CDR3: TGTGCCAGCAGCTTGGGGACAGGGAACTCCTATAATTCACCCCTCCACTTT. It yields the protein CASSLGTGNSYNSPLHF.

This clone was picked up one time. The chain employs TRBV28 and TRBJ1-2; no reliable D call. Germline V gives CDR1 MDHEN, CDR2 SYDVKM. The germline V and J ends were trimmed by 5 bases and 8 bases, with 18 bases remaining between them. This CDR3 contains 14 residues. CDR3 sequence: CASSPPPTTWGYTF. The CDR3 DNA reads as TGTGCCAGCAGTCCACCCCCGACTACGTGGGGCTACACCTTC.

This chain links TRBV5-1 with TRBJ2-2; 8 bases are shared with TRBD1. The junction had 10 bases not matched to a gene; V was cut back by 0 bases and J by 6 bases. CDR1 is SGHRS, CDR2 YFSETQ, per germline. This CDR3 region has 17 residues. The CDR3 is CASSLVGDRSYPGELFF. CDR3 DNA sequence: TGCGCCAGCAGCTTGGTCGGGGACAGGAGTTACCCCGGGGAGCTGTTTTTT.

CDR3 sequence reads: CASSSGTGFTEAFF. CDR3 nucleotides: TGTGCCAGCAGCTCTGGGACAGGTTTTACTGAAGCTTTCTTT. The chain couples TRBV7-3 to TRBJ1-1; 8 positions match TRBD1. CDR1 and CDR2 (germline): SGHTA, FQGTGA. The ends lost 4 bases at V and 5 bases at J; junction bases unmatched: 6. This CDR3 is built from 14 residues. The full variable domain, completed using reference TRBV7-3 and TRBJ1-1, is GAGVSQTPSNKVTEKGKYVELRCDPISGHTALYWYRQSLGQGPEFLIYFQGTGAADDSGLPNDRFFAVRPEGSVSTLKIQRTERGDSAVYLCASSSGTGFTEAFFGQGTRLTVV.

This chain uses TRBV3-1 (or the pseudogene TRBV3-2) with TRBJ1-1; 8 positions agree with TRBD1. This CDR3 region has 13 residues. Germline loops: CDR1 LGHDT, CDR2 YNNKEL (reference sequence). The V segment lost 0 bases and the J segment 10 bases; nucleotides outside the gene matches: 4. The CDR3: CASSQEIQGGAFF. The CDR3 DNA reads as TGTGCCAGCAGCCAAGAGATACAGGGGGGAGCTTTCTTT.

This rearrangement joins TRBV7-2 to TRBJ1-2, with D unresolved. The V gene lost 5 bases and the J gene lost 1 base, with 14 bases spanning the gap. CDR3 length equals 15 residues. Germline V lookup: CDR1 SGHTA, CDR2 FQGNSA. CDR3 residues: CASSPTLTNNYGYTF. The CDR3 DNA follows: TGTGCCAGCAGCCCAACCCTTACAAATAACTATGGCTACACCTTC.

The chain combines TRBV27 with TRBJ1-4; TRBD1 aligns across 7 bases. The CDR3 contains 14 residues. V lost 2 bases and J lost 5; bases outside the gene matches: 2. From germline, CDR1 is MNHEY and CDR2 SMNVEV (reference sequence). The CDR3: CASSLARGNEKLFF. The CDR3 nucleotides read TGTGCCAGCAGTTTAGCCAGGGGGAATGAAAAACTGTTTTTT.

V and J are TRBV5-1 and TRBJ2-7; 7 bases agree with TRBD1. Per germline, CDR1 SGHRS and CDR2 YFSETQ. The CDR3 runs 15 residues. Unmatched junction bases numbered 3, after V lost 0 bases and J lost 0 bases. CDR3 loop: CASSLAGQISYEQYF. The CDR3 DNA sequence: TGCGCCAGCAGCTTGGCGGGACAGATCTCCTACGAGCAGTACTTC.

The genes are TRBV29-1 and TRBJ1-1, with 7 positions matching TRBD1. The germline V gene has CDR1 SQVTM and CDR2 ANQGSEA. The CDR3 sequence is 11 residues long. With 6 bases clipped from V and 9 bases from J, the junction kept 7 bases outside the gene matches. CDR3 amino acids: CSVGDRAQAFF. In nucleotides, the CDR3 is TGCAGCGTGGGAGACAGGGCGCAAGCTTTCTTT.

This clone was found a few times. The chain is built from TRBV14 and TRBJ1-2, with D hard to call. The CDR3 is 15 residues long. Trimming left V 0 bases short and J 4 bases short, with 12 bases between. Germline V gene sequence: CDR1 SGHDN, CDR2 FVKESK. The CDR3 is CASSQELLTSYGYTF. The DNA of the CDR3 is TGTGCCAGCAGCCAAGAACTGCTAACCTCCTATGGCTACACCTTC. Full variable domain (outside the CDR3, taken from reference TRBV14 and TRBJ1-2): EAGVTQFPSHSVIEKGQTVTLRCDPISGHDNLYWYRRVMGKEIKFLLHFVKESKQDESGMPNNRFLAERTGGTYSTLKVQPAELEDSGVYFCASSQELLTSYGYTFGSGTRLTVV.

The chain uses TRBV10-3 and TRBJ2-3; 13 bases match TRBD2. Trimming removed 6 bases from V and 5 bases from J; junction bases left unmatched: 14. From germline, CDR1 is ENHRY and CDR2 SYGVKD. The CDR3 loop spans 18 amino acids. The CDR3 reads CAISRTSGGLRDGDTQYF. CDR3 coding DNA: TGTGCCATCAGCCGGACTAGCGGGGGCCTACGCGATGGAGATACGCAGTATTTT.

The J gene is TRBJ1-4, the V gene TRBV5-1; possible D gene TRBD1, 6 bases. The CDR3 covers 15 residues. Per the germline V gene, CDR1 is SGHRS and CDR2 is YFSETQ. V lost 1 base to trimming and J lost 8 bases, with 15 bases between them. CDR3 bases: TGCGCCAGCAGCTTGAAAGAGCAGGGGACGGAAAAACTGTTTTTT. This gives the protein CASSLKEQGTEKLFF.

The chain recombines TRBV7-6 with TRBJ1-5; D ambiguous. Trimming cost V 1 base and J 5 bases, with 6 bases left between them. This CDR3 has 13 residues. CDR1 and CDR2 (germline): SGHVS, FNYEAQ. Written as DNA, the CDR3 is TGTGCCAGCAGCTTAGTAGAGGATCAGCCCCAGCATTTT. Encoded protein: CASSLVEDQPQHF.

V gene TRBV15 combines with J gene TRBJ1-2, with a possible D match to TRBD1 (5 bases). Germline values: CDR1 LNHNV, CDR2 YYDKDF (reference sequence). V gave up 0 bases and J gave up 5 bases, with 10 bases separating them. The CDR3 covers 14 residues. CDR3 amino acids: CATSREWGQYGYTF. The CDR3 nucleotides are TGTGCCACCAGCAGAGAATGGGGCCAGTATGGCTACACCTTC.

This sequence joins TRBV14 and TRBJ2-3; TRBD1 is a possible D gene (6 bases). The CDR3 spans 15 residues. Germline V CDR1 and CDR2: SGHDN, FVKESK. Trimming pared 0 bases from V and 6 bases from J, leaving 13 bases between. CDR3 DNA sequence: TGTGCCAGCAGCCAAGATCGGCAGGGGCGGGATACGCAGTATTTT. Translation gives CASSQDRQGRDTQYF. The complete variable domain, with remaining parts taken from reference TRBV14 and TRBJ2-3, reads EAGVTQFPSHSVIEKGQTVTLRCDPISGHDNLYWYRRVMGKEIKFLLHFVKESKQDESGMPNNRFLAERTGGTYSTLKVQPAELEDSGVYFCASSQDRQGRDTQYFGPGTRLTVL.

The chain recombines TRBV7-9 with TRBJ2-7; 9 bases agree with TRBD2. CDR3 length: 12 amino acids. V lost 3 bases and J lost 9; bases outside the gene matches: 3. Per the germline V gene, CDR1 is SEHNR and CDR2 is FQNEAQ (reference sequence). CDR3 sequence reads: CASSFGLAPQYF. CDR3 nucleotides: TGTGCCAGCAGCTTCGGACTAGCGCCGCAGTACTTC.